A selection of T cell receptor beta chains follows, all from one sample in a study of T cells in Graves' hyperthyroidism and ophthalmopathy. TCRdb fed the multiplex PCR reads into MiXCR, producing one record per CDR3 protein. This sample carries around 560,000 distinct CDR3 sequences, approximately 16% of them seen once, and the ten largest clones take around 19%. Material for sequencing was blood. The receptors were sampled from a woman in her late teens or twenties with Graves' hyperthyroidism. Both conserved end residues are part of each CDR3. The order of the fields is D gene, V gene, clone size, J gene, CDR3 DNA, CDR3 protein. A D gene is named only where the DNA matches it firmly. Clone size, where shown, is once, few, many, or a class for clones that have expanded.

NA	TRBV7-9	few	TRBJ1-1	TGTGCCAGCAGCTTAGTACTGGGTGAAGCTTTCTTT	CASSLVLGEAFF
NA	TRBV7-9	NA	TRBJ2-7	TGTGCCGGCAGCCAGACAGCCTACGAGCAGTACTTC	CAGSQTAYEQYF
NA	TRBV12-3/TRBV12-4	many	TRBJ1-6	TGTGCCAGCAGACCCGGGGGTAGGAGTAATTCACCCCTCCACTTT	CASRPGGRSNSPLHF
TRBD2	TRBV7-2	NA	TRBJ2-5	TGTGCCAGCAGCCCGACTAGCGGGGAACTCCAAGAGACCCAGTACTTC	CASSPTSGELQETQYF
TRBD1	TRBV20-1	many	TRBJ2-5	TGCAGTGCTAGAGTCGGGACAGCCCAAGAGACCCAGTACTTC	CSARVGTAQETQYF
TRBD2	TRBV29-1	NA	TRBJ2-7	TGCAGCGTTGATGCTCGGACTAGCGGCAGCTACGAGCAGTACTTC	CSVDARTSGSYEQYF
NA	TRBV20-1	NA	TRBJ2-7	TGCAGTGCTAGTTCCCCCCAGCGGAGCTCCTACGAGCAGTACTTC	CSASSPQRSSYEQYF
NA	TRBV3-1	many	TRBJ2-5	TGTGCCAGCAGCCAAGTGGAGGGGGAGACCCAGTACTTC	CASSQVEGETQYF
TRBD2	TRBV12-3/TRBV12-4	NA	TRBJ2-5	TGTGCCAGCAGTTTTGTAGCGGGAGGCGGGGAGACCCAGTACTTC	CASSFVAGGGETQYF
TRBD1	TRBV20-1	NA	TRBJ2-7	TGCAGTGCTAGACCGTACAGGGGGTCCCGGCAGCAGTACTTC	CSARPYRGSRQQYF
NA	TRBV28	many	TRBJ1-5	TGTGCCAGCAACCAGGGGACCTATAGCAATCAGCCCCAGCATTTT	CASNQGTYSNQPQHF
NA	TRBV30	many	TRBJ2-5	TGTGCCTGGAGCAGGGGGGCGTACCAAGAGACCCAGTACTTC	CAWSRGAYQETQYF
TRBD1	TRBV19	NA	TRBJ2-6	TGTGCCAGTACTGACAGGGATGGGGCCAACGTCCTGACTTTC	CASTDRDGANVLTF
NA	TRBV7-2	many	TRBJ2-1	TGTGCCAGCAGCTTAATCTCCTCCTACAATGAGCAGTTCTTC	CASSLISSYNEQFF
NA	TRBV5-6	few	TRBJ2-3	TGTGCCAGCAGCCCGGACTCCTATACGCAGTATTTT	CASSPDSYTQYF
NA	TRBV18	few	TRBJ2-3	TGTGCCAGCTCCCGGGACACTAGCACAGATACGCAGTATTTT	CASSRDTSTDTQYF
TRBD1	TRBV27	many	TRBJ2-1	TGTGCCAGCAGTTCCCGACAGGGTTGGACTGAGCAGTTCTTC	CASSSRQGWTEQFF
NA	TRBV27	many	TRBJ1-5	TGTGCCAGCAGTTTTGGGGGGCAGCAGCCCCAGCATTTT	CASSFGGQQPQHF
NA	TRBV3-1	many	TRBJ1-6	TGTGCCAGCAGCCAAGGGATCTACTATAATTCACCCCTCCACTTT	CASSQGIYYNSPLHF
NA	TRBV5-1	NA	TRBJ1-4	TGCGCCAGCAGCTCAACAGGGTTGGATGAAAAACTGTTTTTT	CASSSTGLDEKLFF
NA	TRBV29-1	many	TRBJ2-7	TGCAGCGTTGACGCAGGGGAGTTCTCCTACGAGCAGTACTTC	CSVDAGEFSYEQYF
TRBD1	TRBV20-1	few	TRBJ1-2	TGCAGTGCAGGTCCCGGGACAGGTTCGGGGGGCTACACCTTC	CSAGPGTGSGGYTF
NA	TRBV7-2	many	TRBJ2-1	TGTGCCAGCAGCTTAGCCCACCACGGGAATGAGCAGTTCTTC	CASSLAHHGNEQFF